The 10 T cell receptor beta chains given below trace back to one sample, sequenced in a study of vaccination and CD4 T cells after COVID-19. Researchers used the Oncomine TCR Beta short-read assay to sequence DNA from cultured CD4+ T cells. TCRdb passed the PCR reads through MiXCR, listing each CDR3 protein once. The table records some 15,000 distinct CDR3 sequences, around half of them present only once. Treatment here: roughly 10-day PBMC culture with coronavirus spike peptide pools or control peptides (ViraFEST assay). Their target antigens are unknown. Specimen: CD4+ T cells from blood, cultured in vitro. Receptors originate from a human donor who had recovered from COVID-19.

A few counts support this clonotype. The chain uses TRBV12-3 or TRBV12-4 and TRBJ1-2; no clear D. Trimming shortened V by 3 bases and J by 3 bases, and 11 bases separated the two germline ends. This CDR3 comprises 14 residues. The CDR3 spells CASSLSGFDYGYTF. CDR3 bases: TGTGCCAGCAGTTTGTCGGGGTTCGACTATGGCTACACCTTC.

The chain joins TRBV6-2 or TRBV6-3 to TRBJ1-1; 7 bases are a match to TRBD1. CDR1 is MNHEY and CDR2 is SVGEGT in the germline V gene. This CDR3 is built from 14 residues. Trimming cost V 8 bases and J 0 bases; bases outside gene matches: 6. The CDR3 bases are TGTGCCAGCGGGGACAGCCTCATGAACACTGAAGCTTTCTTT. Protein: CASGDSLMNTEAFF.

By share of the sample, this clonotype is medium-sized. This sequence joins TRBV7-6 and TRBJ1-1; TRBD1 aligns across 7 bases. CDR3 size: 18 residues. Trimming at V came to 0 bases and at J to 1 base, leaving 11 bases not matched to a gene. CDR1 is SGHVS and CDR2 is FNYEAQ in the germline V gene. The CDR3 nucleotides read TGTGCCAGCAGCTTAGCGTTAGGGGGCGCCGCCACGAACACTGAAGCTTTCTTT. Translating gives CASSLALGGAATNTEAFF.

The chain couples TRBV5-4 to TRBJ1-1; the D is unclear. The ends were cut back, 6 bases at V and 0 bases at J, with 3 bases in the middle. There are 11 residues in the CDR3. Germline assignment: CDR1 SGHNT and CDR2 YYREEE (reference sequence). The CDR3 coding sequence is TGTGCCAGCAACATGAACACTGAAGCTTTCTTT. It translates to CASNMNTEAFF.

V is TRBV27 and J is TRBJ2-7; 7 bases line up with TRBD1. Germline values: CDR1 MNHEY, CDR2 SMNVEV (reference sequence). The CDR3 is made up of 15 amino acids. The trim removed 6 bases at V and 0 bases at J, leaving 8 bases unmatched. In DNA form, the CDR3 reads TGTGCCAGCAGAAACAGGGGCTTCAGCTCCTACGAGCAGTACTTC. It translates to CASRNRGFSSYEQYF.

The CDR3 DNA reads as TGTGCCAGCAGCCCCCCGGGAGGGAACTATGGCTACACCTTC. It codes for CASSPPGGNYGYTF. The J gene is TRBJ1-2, the V gene TRBV7-9; D is ambiguous. The CDR3 runs to 14 residues. Germline V gene data show CDR1 as SEHNR and CDR2 as FQNEAQ (reference sequence). Trimming stripped 5 bases from V and 2 bases from J, with 12 bases between.

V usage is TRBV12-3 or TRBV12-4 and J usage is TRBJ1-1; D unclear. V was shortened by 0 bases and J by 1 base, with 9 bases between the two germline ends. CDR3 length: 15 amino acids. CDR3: CASSLAGGKNTEAFF. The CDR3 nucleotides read TGTGCCAGCAGTTTAGCCGGCGGGAAGAACACTGAAGCTTTCTTT.

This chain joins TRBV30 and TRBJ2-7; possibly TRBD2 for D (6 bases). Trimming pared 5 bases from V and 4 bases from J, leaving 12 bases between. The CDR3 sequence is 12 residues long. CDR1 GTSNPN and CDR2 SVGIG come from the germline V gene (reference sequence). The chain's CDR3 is CAWGTDSYEQYF. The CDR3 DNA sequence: TGTGCCTGGGGGACTGACAGTTACGAGCAGTACTTC.

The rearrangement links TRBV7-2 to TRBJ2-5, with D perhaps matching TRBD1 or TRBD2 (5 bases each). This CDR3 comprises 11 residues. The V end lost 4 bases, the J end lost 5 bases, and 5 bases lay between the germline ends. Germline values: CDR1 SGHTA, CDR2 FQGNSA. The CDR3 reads CASSWGETQYF. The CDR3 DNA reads TGTGCCAGCAGCTGGGGGGAGACCCAGTACTTC.

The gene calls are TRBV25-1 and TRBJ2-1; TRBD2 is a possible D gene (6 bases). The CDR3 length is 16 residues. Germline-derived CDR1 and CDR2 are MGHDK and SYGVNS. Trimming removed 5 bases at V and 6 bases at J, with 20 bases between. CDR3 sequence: CASSRYRTTTANEQFF. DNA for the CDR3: TGTGCCAGCAGTAGATACAGGACTACGACAGCCAATGAGCAGTTCTTC.